These T cell receptor beta chains were read from a single sample in a study of blood T cell repertoires in COVID-19. Profiling relied on immunoSEQ multiplex PCR, and the TCRdb table lists in-frame clones only, not all of them. The sample records roughly 500,000 clones, 89% being singletons. The sample consisted of peripheral blood. The receptors were sampled from a young man with COVID-19, enrolled during active disease. The CDR3 runs from the conserved cysteine through the conserved F or W. A D gene is named only where the DNA matches it firmly. Some rows have no size entry. The others give once, few or many, or a class for an expanded clone.

J gene: TRBJ1-2
clone size: -
D gene: TRBD1
V gene: TRBV19
CDR3 DNA: TGTGCCAGTACCCGAGACAGGGGGCAGGGTGGCTACACCTTC
CDR3 protein: CASTRDRGQGGYTF

J gene: TRBJ2-2
clone size: -
D gene: -
V gene: TRBV19
CDR3 DNA: TGTGCCAGTAGTCTTTCAGGGACCGGGGAGCTGTTTTTT
CDR3 protein: CASSLSGTGELFF

J gene: TRBJ1-4
clone size: -
D gene: -
V gene: TRBV5-1
CDR3 DNA: TGCGCCAGCAGCCTTGGCAGGGGAACTAATGAAAAACTGTTTTTT
CDR3 protein: CASSLGRGTNEKLFF

J gene: TRBJ2-7
clone size: once
D gene: -
V gene: TRBV11-2
CDR3 DNA: TGTGCCAGCAGCTTAGAGCGTCGGGACGAGCAGTACTTC
CDR3 protein: CASSLERRDEQYF

J gene: TRBJ2-1
clone size: -
D gene: -
V gene: TRBV7-3
CDR3 DNA: TGTGCCAGCAGCTTCTCGCGTGACAATGAGCAGTTCTTC
CDR3 protein: CASSFSRDNEQFF

J gene: TRBJ2-3
clone size: few
D gene: TRBD2
V gene: TRBV10-1
CDR3 DNA: TGCGCCAGCAGTGAGACCGGGACTAGCGGGGATACGCAGTATTTT
CDR3 protein: CASSETGTSGDTQYF

J gene: TRBJ2-2
clone size: -
D gene: -
V gene: TRBV3-1/TRBV3-2
CDR3 DNA: TGTGCCAGCAACAACAGGGCTTCCGGGGAGCTGTTTTTT
CDR3 protein: CASNNRASGELFF

J gene: TRBJ2-1
clone size: -
D gene: TRBD2
V gene: TRBV6-6
CDR3 DNA: TGTGCCAGCAGTTCCGGACTAGTGGTCTACAATGAGCAGTTCTTC
CDR3 protein: CASSSGLVVYNEQFF

J gene: TRBJ1-1
clone size: once
D gene: -
V gene: TRBV29-1
CDR3 DNA: TGCAGCCTAGTTCAGGGCTTGAACACTGAAGCTTTCTTT
CDR3 protein: CSLVQGLNTEAFF

J gene: TRBJ2-3
clone size: -
D gene: TRBD1
V gene: TRBV9
CDR3 DNA: TGTGCCAGCAGCGGTACAGGGGTTCGAGATACGCAGTATTTT
CDR3 protein: CASSGTGVRDTQYF

J gene: TRBJ2-7
clone size: many
D gene: TRBD2
V gene: TRBV6-2/TRBV6-3
CDR3 DNA: TGTGCCAGCAGTACCAAACTAGCGGGGGGATACGAGCAGTACTTC
CDR3 protein: CASSTKLAGGYEQYF

J gene: TRBJ1-1
clone size: -
D gene: -
V gene: TRBV7-8
CDR3 DNA: TGTGCCAGCAGCTTATCGACAGCGAACACTGAAGCTTTCTTT
CDR3 protein: CASSLSTANTEAFF

J gene: TRBJ1-6
clone size: -
D gene: TRBD1
V gene: TRBV9
CDR3 DNA: TGTGCCAGCAGCGCGGGACAGGAGAATTCACCCCTCCACTTT
CDR3 protein: CASSAGQENSPLHF

J gene: TRBJ1-2
clone size: -
D gene: -
V gene: TRBV6-5
CDR3 DNA: TGTGCCAGCAGTTACTCGAGGGCTAACTATGGCTACACCTTC
CDR3 protein: CASSYSRANYGYTF

J gene: TRBJ2-7
clone size: -
D gene: -
V gene: TRBV5-1
CDR3 DNA: TGCGCCAGCAGCTTGGATCCAACTAGCTCCTACGAGCAGTACTTC
CDR3 protein: CASSLDPTSSYEQYF

J gene: TRBJ2-1
clone size: -
D gene: -
V gene: TRBV4-2
CDR3 DNA: TGTGCCAGCAGCCAACAGACCTACAATGAGCAGTTCTTC
CDR3 protein: CASSQQTYNEQFF

J gene: TRBJ2-7
clone size: few
D gene: -
V gene: TRBV3-1/TRBV3-2
CDR3 DNA: TGTGCCAGCAGCCAAGCCCCCAGGTCCTACGAGCAGTACTTC
CDR3 protein: CASSQAPRSYEQYF

J gene: TRBJ1-4
clone size: -
D gene: TRBD1
V gene: TRBV2
CDR3 DNA: TGTGCCAGCAGGCCGGGACAGGGAGGAATTAATGAAAAACTGTTTTTT
CDR3 protein: CASRPGQGGINEKLFF

J gene: TRBJ2-7
clone size: -
D gene: -
V gene: TRBV21-1
CDR3 DNA: TGTGCCAGCAGCAAAGGGACAGGGAGGAATGCCTTC
CDR3 protein: CASSKGTGRNAF

J gene: TRBJ2-3
clone size: few
D gene: -
V gene: TRBV24-1
CDR3 DNA: TGTGCCACCAGTGATTTACGCGGCGAGAGCCCAGATACGCAGTATTTT
CDR3 protein: CATSDLRGESPDTQYF

J gene: TRBJ2-5
clone size: -
D gene: TRBD2
V gene: TRBV5-4
CDR3 DNA: TGTGCCAGCAGCCTTAGCGGGAGTGAGGAGACCCAGTACTTC
CDR3 protein: CASSLSGSEETQYF

J gene: TRBJ1-2
clone size: -
D gene: TRBD1
V gene: TRBV18
CDR3 DNA: TGTGCCAGCTCACCGGAGGGACAGGGGATTGGCTACACCTTC
CDR3 protein: CASSPEGQGIGYTF

J gene: TRBJ2-1
clone size: -
D gene: -
V gene: TRBV5-4
CDR3 DNA: TGTGCCAGCAGCTACCCCCCAGGGGACTACAATGAGCAGTTCTTC
CDR3 protein: CASSYPPGDYNEQFF

J gene: TRBJ1-5
clone size: -
D gene: -
V gene: TRBV4-1
CDR3 DNA: TGCGCCAGCAGACAGGAAAACAGCAATCAGCCCCAGCATTTT
CDR3 protein: CASRQENSNQPQHF

J gene: TRBJ2-5
clone size: -
D gene: -
V gene: TRBV21-1
CDR3 DNA: TGTGCCAGCAGCAACCGGGGACAGGGAATCGAGACCCAGTACTTC
CDR3 protein: CASSNRGQGIETQYF

J gene: TRBJ2-5
clone size: -
D gene: TRBD2
V gene: TRBV18
CDR3 DNA: TGTGCCAGCTCACAGCAGCGGGGGGGCGAGACCCAGTACTTC
CDR3 protein: CASSQQRGGETQYF

J gene: TRBJ2-2
clone size: -
D gene: TRBD2
V gene: TRBV24-1
CDR3 DNA: TGTGCCACCAGTGAGGCGGGAGGGGGCACCGGGGAGCTGTTTTTT
CDR3 protein: CATSEAGGGTGELFF

J gene: TRBJ2-7
clone size: -
D gene: TRBD1
V gene: TRBV27
CDR3 DNA: TGTGCCATCCCGGGCAGGGGGAGTGAGCAGTACTTC
CDR3 protein: CAIPGRGSEQYF

J gene: TRBJ2-7
clone size: -
D gene: -
V gene: TRBV6-5
CDR3 DNA: TGTGCCTCGGGGGTTTCCTACGAGCAGTACTTC
CDR3 protein: CASGVSYEQYF

J gene: TRBJ1-2
clone size: -
D gene: -
V gene: TRBV2
CDR3 DNA: TGTGCCAGCAGCGATCGAGGGAATGGCTACACCTTC
CDR3 protein: CASSDRGNGYTF

J gene: TRBJ2-1
clone size: -
D gene: TRBD1
V gene: TRBV11-2
CDR3 DNA: TGTGCCAGCAGCCCCACGGACAGGGCGAGCTCCTACAATGAGCAGTTCTTC
CDR3 protein: CASSPTDRASSYNEQFF

J gene: TRBJ1-1
clone size: -
D gene: -
V gene: TRBV5-1
CDR3 DNA: TGCGCCAGCAGCTTCCGGGAAGGTACTGAAGCTTTCTTT
CDR3 protein: CASSFREGTEAFF

J gene: TRBJ2-5
clone size: -
D gene: -
V gene: TRBV28
CDR3 DNA: TGTGCCAGCAGTTCGGGAGTGATCAGGTACTTC
CDR3 protein: CASSSGVIRYF

J gene: TRBJ1-1
clone size: -
D gene: -
V gene: TRBV6-5
CDR3 DNA: TGTGCCAGCAGTCCCCGAAGGCAGGGGTGGCCTGAAGCTTTCTTT
CDR3 protein: CASSPRRQGWPEAFF

J gene: TRBJ2-2
clone size: -
D gene: TRBD1
V gene: TRBV6-1
CDR3 DNA: TGTGCCAGCAGTGCCCGACCCGGACAGGGCGCGGTGGAGGGGCTGTTTTTT
CDR3 protein: CASSARPGQGAVEGLFF

J gene: TRBJ2-3
clone size: -
D gene: TRBD1
V gene: TRBV2
CDR3 DNA: TGTGCCAGCATGGCCCTCGGGACAGCAACAGATACGCAGTATTTT
CDR3 protein: CASMALGTATDTQYF

J gene: TRBJ2-2
clone size: -
D gene: TRBD2
V gene: TRBV5-4
CDR3 DNA: TGTGCCAGCAGCCGGGAGGGCGGAAACACCGGGGAGCTGTTTTTT
CDR3 protein: CASSREGGNTGELFF

J gene: TRBJ2-7
clone size: -
D gene: -
V gene: TRBV4-1
CDR3 DNA: TGCGCCAGCAGCCAAGATGGCGGGCGAGAGCAGTACTTC
CDR3 protein: CASSQDGGREQYF

J gene: TRBJ2-3
clone size: once
D gene: TRBD2
V gene: TRBV10-3
CDR3 DNA: TGTGCCATCAGCCACCCACCCATTAGCGGGAGGTCAGATACGCAGTATTTT
CDR3 protein: CAISHPPISGRSDTQYF

J gene: TRBJ2-3
clone size: -
D gene: TRBD1
V gene: TRBV7-6
CDR3 DNA: TGTGCCAGCAGCTTTACAGGGGCCGATAGCACAGATACGCAGTATTTT
CDR3 protein: CASSFTGADSTDTQYF

J gene: TRBJ1-1
clone size: -
D gene: TRBD1
V gene: TRBV3-1/TRBV3-2
CDR3 DNA: TGTGCCAGCAGTCCTACTAAGGGACAGGGGGCGACTTTCTTT
CDR3 protein: CASSPTKGQGATFF

J gene: TRBJ1-2
clone size: few
D gene: TRBD1
V gene: TRBV5-1
CDR3 DNA: TGCGCCAGCAGCCCGGACAGGGTCTATGGCTACACCTTC
CDR3 protein: CASSPDRVYGYTF

J gene: TRBJ2-3
clone size: -
D gene: TRBD2
V gene: TRBV7-9
CDR3 DNA: TGTGCCAGCAGCTTAATCGCTAGCGGGAACTCAGATACGCAGTATTTT
CDR3 protein: CASSLIASGNSDTQYF

J gene: TRBJ2-5
clone size: -
D gene: TRBD1
V gene: TRBV28
CDR3 DNA: TGTGCCAGCAGTTCTCTGGACAGGGATCGTTCCCAAGAGACCCAGTACTTC
CDR3 protein: CASSSLDRDRSQETQYF

J gene: TRBJ1-6
clone size: once
D gene: -
V gene: TRBV6-5
CDR3 DNA: TGTGCCAGCAGTTCCGGGGGGGGCTTAGGTTCACCCCTCCACTTT
CDR3 protein: CASSSGGGLGSPLHF

J gene: TRBJ2-3
clone size: -
D gene: TRBD1
V gene: TRBV5-1
CDR3 DNA: TGCGCCAGCGGAATGGCCGGGACAGCCGCAGATACGCAGTATTTT
CDR3 protein: CASGMAGTAADTQYF

J gene: TRBJ1-5
clone size: -
D gene: -
V gene: TRBV19
CDR3 DNA: TGTGCCAGTAGTTATTGGCAGACTAATCAGCCCCAGCATTTT
CDR3 protein: CASSYWQTNQPQHF

J gene: TRBJ1-1
clone size: once
D gene: -
V gene: TRBV7-9
CDR3 DNA: TGTGCCAGCAGCTTAGCGACAGGGAACACTGAAGCTTTCTTT
CDR3 protein: CASSLATGNTEAFF

J gene: TRBJ1-1
clone size: -
D gene: -
V gene: TRBV2
CDR3 DNA: TGTGCCAGCAGGAGCACAGGGAACACTGAAGCTTTCTTT
CDR3 protein: CASRSTGNTEAFF

J gene: TRBJ2-5
clone size: -
D gene: TRBD2
V gene: TRBV3-1/TRBV3-2
CDR3 DNA: TGTGCCAGCAGCCGTAGCGGGGGGGCGGCCCAGACCCAGTACTTC
CDR3 protein: CASSRSGGAAQTQYF

J gene: TRBJ2-1
clone size: once
D gene: -
V gene: TRBV4-2
CDR3 DNA: TGTGCCAGCAGCCAATTGGGAGCGGGCAATGAGCAGTTCTTC
CDR3 protein: CASSQLGAGNEQFF

J gene: TRBJ2-7
clone size: -
D gene: TRBD1
V gene: TRBV12-5
CDR3 DNA: TGTGCTAGTGGTTTGTTAACAGGGGGCTACGAGCAGTACTTC
CDR3 protein: CASGLLTGGYEQYF

J gene: TRBJ1-2
clone size: -
D gene: -
V gene: TRBV5-6
CDR3 DNA: TGTGCCAGCAGCGTGGCAGGAGGAGCTAACTATGGCTACACCTTC
CDR3 protein: CASSVAGGANYGYTF

J gene: TRBJ2-7
clone size: -
D gene: TRBD2
V gene: TRBV5-5
CDR3 DNA: TGTGCCAGCAGCCTCCCCTTGGGAGGGGAGTACTTC
CDR3 protein: CASSLPLGGEYF

J gene: TRBJ2-5
clone size: -
D gene: -
V gene: TRBV7-2
CDR3 DNA: TGTGCCAGCAGCTTAGGGGTAGGAGTTCAAGAGACCCAGTACTTC
CDR3 protein: CASSLGVGVQETQYF